The 27 T cell receptor beta chains reported below all come from one sample, sequenced in a study of blood T cells in healthy people across ages. A second PCR, run for roughly 6 to 11 cycles, used a sample-barcoded 5' primer plus a J-beta primer mix. Each CDR3 protein is one row after TCRdb ran MiXCR on the 5' RACE reads. Of under 1,100,000 distinct CDR3 sequences in the sample, about 25% were seen once. These sequences were also reported in another study, on T cells of mothers and their children.

The sequenced material came from blood. Receptors were obtained from a girl aged 2 to 9 in good health.

This clonotype has only a few counts. This rearrangement joins TRBV29-1 to TRBJ2-7, with D perhaps TRBD1 (5 bases). Germline CDR1 is SQVTM and CDR2 is ANQGSEA. This CDR3 is built from 16 residues. Trimming removed 2 bases from V and 3 bases from J, with 20 bases in between. This chain's CDR3 is CSVESWSQGNLYEQYF. In nucleotides, the CDR3 is TGCAGCGTTGAATCTTGGAGTCAGGGCAACCTCTACGAGCAGTACTTC.

This clonotype was seen more than once but under ten times. The chain joins TRBV9 to TRBJ2-1; the D call may be TRBD1 or TRBD2 (5 bases each). From germline, CDR1 is SGDLS and CDR2 YYNGEE. The CDR3 runs 15 residues. The V end was cut by 3 bases, the J end by 5 bases, with 15 bases between. The CDR3 spells CASSASGTNHNEQFF. For the CDR3, the DNA is TGTGCCAGCAGCGCGTCCGGGACCAACCACAATGAGCAGTTCTTC. Full variable domain (rest looked up from reference TRBV9 and TRBJ2-1): DSGVTQTPKHLITATGQRVTLRCSPRSGDLSVYWYQQSLDQGLQFLIQYYNGEERAKGNILERFSAQQFPDLHSELNLSSLELGDSALYFCASSASGTNHNEQFFGPGTRLTVL.

This clonotype was seen at least ten times. The CDR3 sequence: CSARDRAENNEQFF. Written as DNA, the CDR3 is TGCAGTGCTAGAGATCGGGCAGAAAACAATGAGCAGTTCTTC. The rearrangement links TRBV20-1 to TRBJ2-1; D remains unclear. Trimming cost V 0 bases and J 5 bases, with 11 bases left between them. This CDR3 is 14 amino acids long. Germline V gives CDR1 DFQATT, CDR2 SNEGSKA (reference sequence).

This clonotype turned up a few times. V and J are TRBV7-9 and TRBJ2-2; D remains unclear. From germline, CDR1 is SEHNR and CDR2 FQNEAQ (reference sequence). The V end lost 4 bases, the J end lost 5 bases, and 14 bases lay between the germline ends. CDR3 size: 15 residues. The CDR3 DNA follows: TGTGCCAGCAGCTGGGCTGACTCCCGGACCGGGGAGCTGTTTTTT. Its translation: CASSWADSRTGELFF.

The chain recombines TRBV12-3 or TRBV12-4 with TRBJ2-5; possibly TRBD1 for D (6 bases). The tail of the sequence fits TRBJ2-1 better, so the J call may be wrong. The CDR3 totals 13 residues. The CDR3 loop is CASSSNRVSEQFF. The CDR3 nucleotides are TGTGCCAGCAGTTCAAACAGGGTATCTGAGCAGTTCTTC.

This clonotype was recorded a few times. The chain couples TRBV21-1 to TRBJ2-7. TRBV21-1 is a pseudogene. CDR3 length: 13 amino acids. CDR3 coding DNA: TGTGCCAGCAGCAAAGCTGGGGCCTACGAGCAGTACTTC. It is translated as CASSKAGAYEQYF.

This rearrangement joins TRBV11-1 to TRBJ2-5; D is perhaps TRBD1 (8 bases). The end of the DNA aligns better with TRBJ2-1, so the J call may be wrong. The CDR3 contains 16 residues. The germline gives CDR1 SGHAT, CDR2 FQDESV (reference sequence). CDR3 sequence reads: CASSPQGGQGGNEQFF. Written as DNA, the CDR3 is TGTGCCAGCAGCCCACAGGGGGGGCAGGGGGGGAATGAGCAGTTCTTC.

This clonotype has ten or more counts. A read error may account for a junction end that differs from germline. The rearrangement joins TRBV5-1 to TRBJ2-5; D not certain. The CDR3 loop spans 14 amino acids. In germline, CDR1 is SGHRS, CDR2 YFSETQ. The CDR3 DNA follows: TGTGCCAGCAGCTTAGACGGCGGCCAAGAGACCCAGTACTTC. Translation: CASSLDGGQETQYF.

The J gene is TRBJ2-5, the V gene TRBV14, with D possibly matching TRBD2 (5 bases). V lost 1 base to trimming and J lost 5 bases, with 14 bases between them. Germline CDR1 SGHDN, CDR2 FVKESK. The CDR3 is 15 amino acids. CDR3 nucleotide sequence: TGTGCCAGCAGCCAAGCTTTTGTCGGGAAGGAGACCCAGTACTTC. It specifies CASSQAFVGKETQYF.

This clonotype was observed a handful of times. The chain links TRBV2 to TRBJ2-1; possibly TRBD1 for D (6 bases). Trimming pared 4 bases from V and 1 base from J, leaving 8 bases between. Germline V gene lookup returns CDR1 SNHLY and CDR2 FYNNEI. This CDR3 has 14 residues. The CDR3 sequence: CASSGGPSYNEQFF. The CDR3 DNA reads TGTGCCAGCAGTGGGGGGCCTTCCTACAATGAGCAGTTCTTC.

This clonotype was detected only a few times. J is TRBJ2-3 and V is TRBV6-1; D unresolved. The CDR3 sequence is 15 residues long. V was pared by 4 bases and J by 4 bases, with 15 bases between. The V gene's germline CDR1 is MNHNS and CDR2 SASEGT. The DNA of the CDR3 is TGTGCCAGCAGTGTGGGTATCGGTGTCGCAGATACGCAGTATTTT. This sequence encodes CASSVGIGVADTQYF.

This chain links TRBV4-1 with TRBJ1-3; tentative D call: TRBD1 (6 bases). There are 15 residues in the CDR3. V was cut by 1 base and J by 6 bases, with 13 bases left in between. Germline V CDR1 and CDR2: MGHRA, YSYEKL. CDR3 nucleotides: TGCGCCAGCAGCCAAGGGAACCGGGACACAAACACCATATATTTT. Translation: CASSQGNRDTNTIYF.

This clonotype was counted only a few times. The gene calls are TRBV5-1 and TRBJ1-1; TRBD1 might be the D (5 bases). This CDR3 is 15 amino acids long. Germline V gene lookup returns CDR1 SGHRS and CDR2 YFSETQ. The V and J ends lost 1 base and 5 bases respectively, with 15 bases between them. The CDR3 protein is CASSLTGTSGTEAFF. The CDR3, as DNA: TGCGCCAGCAGCTTGACCGGGACGTCAGGGACTGAAGCTTTCTTT.

The rearrangement joins TRBV3-1 to TRBJ2-5; TRBD2 matches 8 bases. The CDR3 totals 15 residues. J lost 4 bases, V lost 0 bases, and 4 bases had no gene match. Germline CDR1 LGHDT, CDR2 YNNKEL (reference sequence). CDR3 DNA sequence: TGTGCCAGCAGCCAAGACTTCCTAGCGGGAGAGACCCAGTACTTC. Residues: CASSQDFLAGETQYF.

The chain employs TRBV11-2 and TRBJ2-2; D call uncertain. CDR3 size: 16 residues. Trimming took 3 bases from V and 5 from J, leaving 16 bases between them. Germline-derived CDR1 and CDR2 are SGHAT and FQNNGV. The CDR3, as DNA: TGTGCCAGCAGCTTCGCAGGCCAATTGCAGACCGGGGAGCTGTTTTTT. It translates to CASSFAGQLQTGELFF.

This clonotype showed up just a few times. The J gene is TRBJ2-3, the V gene TRBV3-1; no firm D call. V was clipped by 0 bases and J by 2 bases, with 15 bases between them. The CDR3 sequence is 17 residues long. The V gene's germline CDR1 is LGHDT and CDR2 YNNKEL (reference sequence). The CDR3 sequence: CASSQDLLGLSTDTQYF. The CDR3 coding sequence is TGTGCCAGCAGCCAAGATCTTCTGGGATTATCCACAGATACGCAGTATTTT.

The chain links TRBV7-8 to TRBJ2-5; 7 nucleotides agree with TRBD2. Germline lookup yields CDR1 SGHVS and CDR2 FQNEAQ. V lost 5 bases, J lost 5 bases, and 11 bases stayed unmatched. The CDR3 covers 15 residues. The CDR3 DNA sequence: TGTGCCAGCAGCCATGGGGGAGGGCCAGGGGAGACCCAGTACTTC. Translating it yields CASSHGGGPGETQYF.

The chain recombines TRBV6-6 with TRBJ1-2; D unresolved. Deletions cut 4 bases from V and 7 bases from J, with 10 bases between. This CDR3 has 12 amino acids. The V gene's germline CDR1 is MNHNY and CDR2 SVGAGI (reference sequence). The CDR3 here is CASSLGEAGYTF. The CDR3 bases are TGTGCCAGCAGTTTGGGAGAGGCTGGCTACACCTTC.

The chain couples TRBV3-1 to TRBJ2-7; 13 positions match TRBD2. The CDR3 totals 15 residues. J gave up 6 bases and V 4 bases, and 6 bases lay outside the gene matches. Germline V gene sequence: CDR1 LGHDT, CDR2 YNNKEL (reference sequence). CDR3 loop: CASSRGLAGAFEQYF. DNA of the CDR3: TGTGCCAGCAGCCGAGGACTAGCGGGGGCGTTCGAGCAGTACTTC.

In its sample, this clonotype was seen a few times. The V call is TRBV27, the J call TRBJ2-1; D ambiguous. The CDR3 has 16 amino acids. Germline CDR1 reads MNHEY; CDR2 reads SMNVEV (reference sequence). Trimming stripped 5 bases from V and 0 bases from J, with 14 bases between. The CDR3, as DNA: TGTGCCAGCAGTCCGACCCCAGCAAGCTCCTACAATGAGCAGTTCTTC. It translates to CASSPTPASSYNEQFF.

The chain employs TRBV10-3 and TRBJ2-1; a weak D match, TRBD1 (5 bases). Near its end, the DNA agrees better with TRBJ2-5, so the J call may be wrong. The V gene's germline CDR1 is ENHRY and CDR2 SYGVKD. This CDR3 is built from 15 residues. CDR3 sequence: CAISRTDSGEETQYF. CDR3 nucleotide sequence: TGTGCCATCTCCAGAACCGACAGTGGAGAAGAGACCCAGTACTTC.

A few counts support this clonotype. The rearrangement joins TRBV6-6 to TRBJ2-5; possibly TRBD1 or TRBD2 for D (5 bases each). V lost 6 bases, J lost 9 bases, and 17 bases lay in between. Germline CDR1 reads MNHNY; CDR2 reads SVGAGI (reference sequence). There are 13 residues in the CDR3. This chain's CDR3 is CASRPDVQEAQYF. CDR3 DNA sequence: TGTGCCAGCAGGCCAGACGTACAGGAGGCCCAGTACTTC.

This chain joins TRBV5-1 and TRBJ2-5, with TRBD2 as a possible D gene (6 bases). The CDR3 extends over 14 amino acids. Germline CDR1 reads SGHRS; CDR2 reads YFSETQ. Trimming shortened V by 2 bases and J by 5 bases, and 13 bases separated the two germline ends. The CDR3 DNA sequence: TGCGCCAGCAGCTTAAATGGTGCGGGGGAGACCCAGTACTTC. Its translation is CASSLNGAGETQYF.

There are a few counts of this clonotype. The chain couples TRBV29-1 to TRBJ1-2; TRBD1 matches 8 bases. The CDR3 spans 16 residues. CDR1 is SQVTM, CDR2 ANQGSEA, per germline. V lost 8 bases to trimming and J lost 2 bases; unmatched junction nucleotides: 16. The CDR3 reads CSLYKPQGALNYGYTF. CDR3 DNA: TGCAGCCTCTATAAGCCCCAGGGGGCCTTAAACTATGGCTACACCTTC.

Comments on this clonotype: A read error may produce the germline difference seen at one junction end. The gene calls are TRBV7-9 and TRBJ1-1; 10 bases are a match to TRBD1. The CDR3 is 15 amino acids. Per germline, CDR1 SEHNR and CDR2 FQNEAQ (reference sequence). This CDR3 reads CASSLPGTGEIEASF. CDR3 in DNA: TGTGCCAGCAGCTTACCCGGGACAGGGGAAATTGAAGCTTCCTTT.

This clonotype showed up just a few times. The chain carries TRBV6-2 or TRBV6-3 and TRBJ1-2, with D possibly matching TRBD1 (5 bases). V dropped 10 bases and J dropped 5 bases, with 17 bases sitting between them. The length of the CDR3 is 13 residues. The germline V gene has CDR1 MNHEY and CDR2 SVGEGT. The CDR3 protein is CATGPGALYGYTF. The CDR3 DNA reads TGTGCCACGGGGCCAGGCGCTCTATATGGCTACACCTTC.

V is TRBV20-1 and J is TRBJ2-5, with D tentatively TRBD2 (5 bases). The last part of the DNA fits TRBJ2-1 better; the J call may be wrong. The CDR3 contains 14 residues. Germline CDR1 is DFQATT and CDR2 is SNEGSKA (reference sequence). As DNA, the CDR3 is TGCAGCGTGTTAGCGATTTCGGACTACAATGAGCAGTTCTTC. Its protein product is CSVLAISDYNEQFF.